The 32 T cell receptor beta chains below come from one sample, sequenced in a study of shared clonotypes between healthy human individuals (TCRdb year 2020). The method behind the library was the immunoSEQ multiplex PCR assay. Held by TCRdb, this immuneACCESS table contains in-frame sequences only and omits some clones. Under half of the omission traces to an unresolved V gene where checked; the cause of the rest is unknown. This sample gives a few million clones in total; 85% to 95% of them show up just once. The top ten clonotypes cover about 0.13% of the sample. Sequenced: naive CD4+ T cells sorted from blood. The cell subset or site label, read with the paper, signifies: CD45RA+ positively selected. Receptors originate from a man younger than 35 in good health.

This rearrangement joins TRBV6-1 to TRBJ2-6; maybe TRBD1 (6 bases). The V gene lost 2 bases and the J gene lost 2 bases, with 16 bases spanning the gap. This CDR3 contains 18 residues. The V gene's germline CDR1 is MNHNS and CDR2 SASEGT. CDR3 protein: CASSERNRERAGANVLTF. The CDR3, as DNA: TGTGCCAGCAGTGAAAGGAACAGGGAGAGAGCTGGGGCCAACGTCCTGACTTTC.

The chain employs TRBV2 and TRBJ2-7; D is tentatively TRBD1 or TRBD2 (5 bases each). Germline CDR1 and CDR2: SNHLY and FYNNEI. The CDR3 runs 15 residues. V was clipped by 7 bases and J by 0 bases, with 16 bases between them. Written as DNA, the CDR3 is TGTGCCAGCAAGGCAGACCGGGGCGGCTCCTACGAGCAGTACTTC. Translated, it gives CASKADRGGSYEQYF.

The rearrangement uses TRBV19 and TRBJ2-2; D is perhaps TRBD1 (6 bases). The V end was cut by 6 bases, the J end by 5 bases, with 10 bases between. CDR1 and CDR2 (germline): LNHDA, SQIVND (reference sequence). CDR3 length: 13 amino acids. DNA for the CDR3: TGTGCCAGTAGAGAAACAGGGACCGGGGAGCTGTTTTTT. It codes for CASRETGTGELFF.

This chain links TRBV2 with TRBJ2-7; 7 bases are a match to TRBD2. The CDR3 extends over 15 amino acids. CDR1 and CDR2 from the germline V gene are SNHLY and FYNNEI. With V trimmed by 7 bases and J by 4 bases, 13 bases remained unmatched. CDR3 DNA: TGTGCCAGCACCCAAATCGGGGGGTGGGAATACGAGCAGTACTTC. Its protein is CASTQIGGWEYEQYF.

The chain uses TRBV18 and TRBJ2-3; D remains unclear. Trimming removed 0 bases at V and 0 bases at J, with 10 bases between. CDR1 is KGHSH and CDR2 is LQKENI in the germline V gene. The CDR3 sequence is 16 residues long. Here the CDR3 DNA reads TGTGCCAGCTCACCACCGGCTCTGACTAGCACAGATACGCAGTATTTT. Translated, it gives CASSPPALTSTDTQYF.

Concerning this clone itself: Sequence at one end of the junction differs from germline and may be a read error. The gene calls are TRBV18 and TRBJ2-7, with D hard to call. The germline CDR1 and CDR2 sequences are KGHSH and LQKENI. The CDR3 is 13 amino acids. CDR3: CASSPPDRASLNF. The DNA of the CDR3 is TGTGCCAGCTCACCACCTGATAGGGCCTCCTTAAACTTC.

This clone has more than one count but fewer than ten. This chain uses TRBV6-6 with TRBJ1-6; D remains ambiguous. V lost 6 bases and J lost 9, with 9 bases in between. CDR1 MNHNY and CDR2 SVGAGI come from the germline V gene (reference sequence). The CDR3 is 12 residues long. The CDR3 region has the DNA TGTGCCAGCAGCCCTTTGGGTTCACCCCTCCACTTT. Amino acid sequence: CASSPLGSPLHF.

The chain links TRBV6-4 to TRBJ1-2, with TRBD1 matching 7 bases. CDR1 is MRHNA, CDR2 SNTAGT, per germline. J lost 8 bases, V lost 1 base, and 10 bases had no gene match. The CDR3 length is 15 residues. CDR3 amino acids: CASSDLSGGRKGYTF. CDR3 DNA sequence: TGTGCCAGCAGTGACTTGTCAGGGGGACGGAAGGGCTACACCTTC.

This clone was seen a single time. The rearrangement joins TRBV14 to TRBJ2-1; D may be TRBD2 (5 bases). CDR1 is SGHDN and CDR2 is FVKESK in the germline V gene. The length of the CDR3 is 16 residues. Trimming pared 1 base from V and 4 bases from J, leaving 14 bases between. The CDR3 nucleotides read TGTGCCAGCAGCCAAGTCAGAGGGATGGTGTACAATGAGCAGTTCTTC. It specifies CASSQVRGMVYNEQFF.

The genes are TRBV2 and TRBJ2-1, with a weak D call TRBD1 (6 bases). Trimming removed 6 bases at V and 5 bases at J, with 23 bases between. CDR3 length equals 17 residues. The germline V gene has CDR1 SNHLY and CDR2 FYNNEI. The CDR3, as DNA: TGTGCCAGCAGAGCCCCGGGGCAGGGGAGAATGAACAATGAGCAGTTCTTC. Translating it yields CASRAPGQGRMNNEQFF.

This clone is a singleton in its sample. The V and J genes are TRBV5-1 and TRBJ2-7; 8 nucleotides align to TRBD1. CDR3 length: 15 residues. V was clipped by 4 bases and J by 3 bases; unmatched bases: 9. From germline, CDR1 is SGHRS and CDR2 YFSETQ. CDR3 DNA: TGCGCCAGCAGCACTGGACAGGGCAATTACTACGAGCAGTACTTC. Translated, it gives CASSTGQGNYYEQYF.

The genes are TRBV5-1 and TRBJ2-2; 10 bases are shared with TRBD1. With V trimmed by 0 bases and J by 1 base, 0 bases remained unmatched. This CDR3 region has 16 residues. Germline V gene sequence: CDR1 SGHRS, CDR2 YFSETQ. DNA of the CDR3: TGCGCCAGCAGCTTGGGGGACAGGGGGAACACCGGGGAGCTGTTTTTT. Its protein product is CASSLGDRGNTGELFF. Supplemented by reference TRBV5-1 and TRBJ2-2, the full variable domain reads KAGVTQTPRYLIKTRGQQVTLSCSPISGHRSVSWYQQTPGQGLQFLFEYFSETQRNKGNFPGRFSGRQFSNSRSEMNVSTLELGDSALYLCASSLGDRGNTGELFFGEGSRLTVL.

The chain uses TRBV11-2 and TRBJ1-2; the D is unclear. Germline V gene data show CDR1 as SGHAT and CDR2 as FQNNGV. The CDR3 consists of 15 residues. Trimming removed 1 base at V and 4 bases at J, with 13 bases between. The CDR3 DNA is TGTGCCAGCAGCTTAGGGCAGACCCGAGGCTATGGCTACACCTTC. Translating it yields CASSLGQTRGYGYTF.

This clone has only a few counts. V usage is TRBV7-9 and J usage is TRBJ2-4; D gene uncertain. The germline V gene encodes CDR1 SEHNR and CDR2 FQNEAQ (reference sequence). The CDR3 consists of 13 residues. Trimming removed 1 base at V and 4 bases at J, with 5 bases between. CDR3 DNA: TGTGCCAGCAGCTTAGGCCAGAAAAACATTCAGTACTTC. It codes for CASSLGQKNIQYF.

This clone was seen a handful of times. The genes are TRBV25-1 and TRBJ1-6, with 8 bases that match TRBD1. V trimming: 6 bases; J trimming: 13 bases; junction bases outside the gene matches: 14. CDR3 length: 15 residues. CDR1 MGHDK and CDR2 SYGVNS come from the germline V gene. This CDR3 is CASSYGTGTDYPLHF. Written as DNA, the CDR3 is TGTGCCAGCAGCTATGGGACAGGCACCGACTACCCCCTCCACTTT.

This clone has only one observation. The rearrangement uses TRBV19 and TRBJ1-5, with 7 bases matching TRBD1. CDR3 length equals 14 residues. The J segment lost 0 bases and the V segment lost 8 bases, leaving 4 bases of the junction unmatched. The germline V gene encodes CDR1 LNHDA and CDR2 SQIVND (reference sequence). CDR3 amino acids: CASRDSYSNQPQHF. The CDR3 region has the DNA TGTGCCAGTCGGGACAGCTATAGCAATCAGCCCCAGCATTTT. Full variable domain (remainder filled in from reference TRBV19 and TRBJ1-5): DGGITQSPKYLFRKEGQNVTLSCEQNLNHDAMYWYRQDPGQGLRLIYYSQIVNDFQKGDIAEGYSVSREKKESFPLTVTSAQKNPTAFYLCASRDSYSNQPQHFGDGTRLSIL.

This chain connects TRBV5-1 to TRBJ2-1; 8 bases map to TRBD2. The CDR3 runs 15 residues. V was pared by 4 bases and J by 7 bases, with 10 bases of the junction left unmatched. Per germline, CDR1 SGHRS and CDR2 YFSETQ. The CDR3 bases are TGCGCCAGCAGCCTGTTAGCGGGGAAGGGGAATGAGCAGTTCTTC. It encodes CASSLLAGKGNEQFF.

The chain links TRBV30 to TRBJ2-3; D unresolved. The CDR3 length is 11 residues. The V end was cut by 2 bases, the J end by 4 bases, with 4 bases between. CDR1 is GTSNPN and CDR2 is SVGIG in the germline V gene (reference sequence). The CDR3 DNA is TGTGCCTGGAGTACCCCAGATACGCAGTATTTT. Amino acids: CAWSTPDTQYF.

The chain combines TRBV2 with TRBJ1-6; D uncertain. This CDR3 region has 13 residues. The V and J ends lost 7 bases and 10 bases respectively, with 14 bases between them. Germline assignment: CDR1 SNHLY and CDR2 FYNNEI. The CDR3 DNA follows: TGTGCCAGCAACCGGGGTCGAGGGTCACCCCTCCACTTT. Its translation: CASNRGRGSPLHF. The full variable domain, with the rest looked up from reference TRBV2 and TRBJ1-6, is EPEVTQTPSHQVTQMGQEVILRCVPISNHLYFYWYRQILGQKVEFLVSFYNNEISEKSEIFDDQFSVERPDGSNFTLKIRSTKLEDSAMYFCASNRGRGSPLHFGNGTRLTVT.

In regard to this clone: Other DNA sequences of this sample code for an identical CDR3. CDR3 amino acids: CASSLDRSYEQYF. The CDR3, as DNA: TGTGCCAGCAGCCTTGACAGATCCTACGAGCAGTACTTC. The J gene is TRBJ2-7, the V gene TRBV5-4, with D perhaps matching TRBD1 (5 bases). Germline lookup yields CDR1 SGHNT and CDR2 YYREEE (reference sequence). The CDR3 extends over 13 amino acids. V lost 4 bases and J lost 1, with 9 bases in between.

J is TRBJ2-2 and V is TRBV4-1, with TRBD1 as a possible D gene (6 bases). Trimming cost V 8 bases and J 0 bases, with 25 bases left between them. The V gene's germline CDR1 is MGHRA and CDR2 YSYEKL. This CDR3 comprises 19 residues. CDR3 protein: CASSSGQQLLNANTGELFF. The CDR3 DNA follows: TGCGCCAGCTCCTCCGGACAGCAACTACTCAACGCGAACACCGGGGAGCTGTTTTTT.

V usage is TRBV11-2 and J usage is TRBJ2-2, with unresolved D. V was clipped by 4 bases and J by 0 bases, with 9 bases between them. The germline CDR1 and CDR2 sequences are SGHAT and FQNNGV. This CDR3 is built from 15 residues. The CDR3 sequence is CASSSSPANTGELFF. The CDR3 nucleotides are TGTGCCAGCAGCTCCTCCCCAGCGAACACCGGGGAGCTGTTTTTT.

The chain uses TRBV6-1 and TRBJ2-7; D call uncertain. CDR1 and CDR2 from the germline V gene are MNHNS and SASEGT. V lost 10 bases and J 2 bases, leaving 18 bases between the germline ends. This CDR3 is 14 amino acids long. The CDR3 spells CATSISGFTYEQYF. DNA of the CDR3: TGTGCCACCTCTATATCCGGTTTTACCTACGAGCAGTACTTC.

The V and J genes are TRBV18 and TRBJ2-5; the match to TRBD2 covers 11 bases. Germline V lookup: CDR1 KGHSH, CDR2 LQKENI. This CDR3 region has 16 residues. J gave up 3 bases and V 5 bases, and 8 bases lay outside the gene matches. The CDR3 spells CASSRTSGLYKETQYF. As DNA, the CDR3 is TGTGCCAGCTCAAGGACTAGCGGGTTGTATAAAGAGACCCAGTACTTC.

Written as DNA, the CDR3 is TGTGCCTGGAGACAACCGGATAGACTCAACACTGAAGCTTTCTTT. It translates to CAWRQPDRLNTEAFF. The gene calls are TRBV30 and TRBJ1-1; D is ambiguous. Germline CDR1 is GTSNPN and CDR2 is SVGIG (reference sequence). The ends were cut back, 3 bases at V and 2 bases at J, with 16 bases in the middle. The CDR3 extends over 15 amino acids.

Points on this clone: The same CDR3 is also encoded by other DNA sequences in this sample. The chain links TRBV5-1 to TRBJ1-2; 8 bases fit TRBD1. Germline CDR1 is SGHRS and CDR2 is YFSETQ. The CDR3 has 14 amino acids. With 3 bases clipped from V and 3 bases from J, the junction kept 4 bases outside the gene matches. CDR3 in amino acids: CASSSGQGDYGYTF. The CDR3 DNA sequence: TGCGCCAGCAGCTCCGGACAGGGAGACTATGGCTACACCTTC. Complete variable domain (other parts from reference TRBV5-1 and TRBJ1-2): KAGVTQTPRYLIKTRGQQVTLSCSPISGHRSVSWYQQTPGQGLQFLFEYFSETQRNKGNFPGRFSGRQFSNSRSEMNVSTLELGDSALYLCASSSGQGDYGYTFGSGTRLTVV.

Worth noting for this clone: The same CDR3 also results from other DNA sequences found in this sample. The chain recombines TRBV30 with TRBJ2-1, with a weak D call TRBD2 (5 bases). This CDR3 contains 13 residues. Germline CDR1 is GTSNPN and CDR2 is SVGIG (reference sequence). V dropped 2 bases and J dropped 2 bases, with 7 bases sitting between them. This CDR3 reads CAWSPGTYNEQFF. The CDR3 DNA reads TGTGCCTGGAGTCCCGGGACCTACAATGAGCAGTTCTTC.

V is TRBV11-2 and J is TRBJ1-2; weak D call: TRBD1 (5 bases). The germline gives CDR1 SGHAT, CDR2 FQNNGV. This CDR3 region has 14 residues. Trimming pared 2 bases from V and 6 bases from J, leaving 13 bases between. CDR3 in amino acids: CASSLWGRVDGYTF. CDR3 nucleotides: TGTGCCAGCAGCTTATGGGGCAGGGTAGATGGCTACACCTTC.

The gene calls are TRBV7-2 and TRBJ1-2; D ambiguous. The V gene's germline CDR1 is SGHTA and CDR2 FQGNSA. With 4 bases removed from V and 4 bases from J, the gap between germline ends came to 10 bases. This CDR3 has 13 amino acids. The CDR3 DNA follows: TGTGCCAGCAGCTCCACGCAGTTCTATGGCTACACCTTC. This sequence encodes CASSSTQFYGYTF.

Concerning this clone: Other DNA sequences in this specimen translate into the identical CDR3. The chain joins TRBV12-5 to TRBJ2-3, with a weak D call TRBD2 (5 bases). Germline loops: CDR1 LGHNT, CDR2 FRNRAP. The CDR3 consists of 14 residues. The germline V and J ends were trimmed by 5 bases and 0 bases, with 9 bases remaining between them. CDR3 bases: TGTGCTAGTGGTCCCTCGGGAAGCACAGATACGCAGTATTTT. It translates to CASGPSGSTDTQYF. The full variable domain, in which reference TRBV12-5 and TRBJ2-3 provide the parts outside the CDR3, is DARVTQTPRHKVTEMGQEVTMRCQPILGHNTVFWYRQTMMQGLELLAYFRNRAPLDDSGMPKDRFSAEMPDATLATLKIQPSEPRDSAVYFCASGPSGSTDTQYFGPGTRLTVL.

The genes are TRBV18 and TRBJ2-7, with unresolved D. Germline-derived CDR1 and CDR2 are KGHSH and LQKENI. V lost 6 bases, J lost 2 bases, and 11 bases lay in between. The CDR3 has 13 amino acids. CDR3 bases: TGTGCCAGCTCTTGGGAACATGCCTACGAGCAGTACTTC. Protein sequence: CASSWEHAYEQYF.

This clone has only one observation. This rearrangement joins TRBV10-1 to TRBJ2-1, with TRBD2 as a possible D gene (6 bases). The CDR3 has 12 residues. V lost 10 bases and J 9 bases, leaving 16 bases between the germline ends. Germline CDR1 WNHNN, CDR2 SYGVQD (reference sequence). CDR3 sequence (DNA): TGCGCCACCCGGGAGCCTCAAAGTGAGCAGTTCTTC. Translating it yields CATREPQSEQFF.